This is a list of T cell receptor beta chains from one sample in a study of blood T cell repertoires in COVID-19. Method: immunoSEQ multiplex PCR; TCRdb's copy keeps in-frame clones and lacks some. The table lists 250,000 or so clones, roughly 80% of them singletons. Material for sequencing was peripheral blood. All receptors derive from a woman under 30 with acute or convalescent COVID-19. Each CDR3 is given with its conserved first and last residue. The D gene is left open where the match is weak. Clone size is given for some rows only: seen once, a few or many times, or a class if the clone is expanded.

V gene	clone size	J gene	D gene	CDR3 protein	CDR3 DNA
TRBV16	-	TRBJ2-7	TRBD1	CASSLAGGYEQYF	TGTGCCAGCAGCCTTGCAGGGGGCTACGAGCAGTACTTC
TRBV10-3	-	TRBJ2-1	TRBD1	CAISPGQGREQFF	TGTGCCATCAGCCCAGGACAGGGTCGAGAGCAGTTCTTC
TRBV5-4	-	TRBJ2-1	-	CASLLSGGKGYNEQFF	TGTGCCAGCTTACTGAGCGGAGGAAAGGGCTACAATGAGCAGTTCTTC
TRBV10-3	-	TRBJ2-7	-	CAISTTRLEQYF	TGTGCCATCAGTACCACTAGGCTCGAGCAGTACTTC
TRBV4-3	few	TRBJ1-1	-	CASSQAYSNTEAFF	TGCGCCAGCAGCCAAGCCTACAGCAACACTGAAGCTTTCTTT
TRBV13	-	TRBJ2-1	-	CASSKDWYNDEQFF	TGTGCCAGCAGCAAGGACTGGTACAACGATGAGCAGTTCTTC
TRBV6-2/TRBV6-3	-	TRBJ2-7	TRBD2	CASSYRGTASGRAAEQYF	TGTGCCAGCAGTTACCGTGGGACGGCAAGCGGGAGGGCCGCCGAGCAGTACTTC
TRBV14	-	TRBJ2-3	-	CASSQDTAEMSTDTQYF	TGTGCCAGCAGCCAAGATACAGCGGAGATGAGCACAGATACGCAGTATTTT
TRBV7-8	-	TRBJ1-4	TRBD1	CASGTGWMNEKLFF	TGTGCCAGCGGGACAGGGTGGATGAATGAAAAACTGTTTTTT
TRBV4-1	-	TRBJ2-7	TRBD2	CASSQTGTSGGGSEQYF	TGCGCCAGCAGCCAAACCGGGACTAGTGGGGGAGGGAGTGAGCAGTACTTC
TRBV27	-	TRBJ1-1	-	CASSLSWRNTEAFF	TGTGCCAGCAGTTTATCGTGGAGGAACACTGAAGCTTTCTTT
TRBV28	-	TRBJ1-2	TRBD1	CASSARTGWGGSYGYTF	TGTGCCAGCAGTGCCAGGACAGGGTGGGGGGGTAGCTATGGCTACACCTTC
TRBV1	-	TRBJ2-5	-	CTSSQLVETSGYKETQYF	TGCACCAGCAGCCAATTAGTTGAGACTAGCGGATACAAAGAGACCCAGTACTTC
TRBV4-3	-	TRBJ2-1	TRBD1	CASSQDLEQGVFIF	TGCGCCAGCAGCCAAGATTTGGAACAGGGGGTATTCATCTTC
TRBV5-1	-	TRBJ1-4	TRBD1	CASNQGQGVTNEKLFF	TGCGCCAGCAACCAGGGACAGGGGGTAACTAATGAAAAACTGTTTTTT
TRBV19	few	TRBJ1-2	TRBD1	CASVDRAAYGYTF	TGTGCCAGTGTGGACAGGGCGGCCTATGGCTACACCTTC
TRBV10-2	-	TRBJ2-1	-	CASSEVVGVRNEQFF	TGCGCCAGCAGTGAGGTGGTGGGAGTTCGGAATGAGCAGTTCTTC
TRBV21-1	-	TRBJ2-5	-	CASSKAPHEGETQYF	TGTGCCAGCAGCAAAGCCCCCCACGAGGGCGAGACCCAGTACTTC
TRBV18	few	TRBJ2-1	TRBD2	CASSPRLPSGQTGEQFF	TGTGCCAGCTCACCACGTCTCCCTAGCGGGCAGACAGGTGAGCAGTTCTTC
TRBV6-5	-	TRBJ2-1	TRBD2	CASRRLAGNNEQFF	TGTGCCAGCAGGAGACTAGCGGGGAACAATGAGCAGTTCTTC
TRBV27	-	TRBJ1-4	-	CASSLSTPAPGGEKLFF	TGTGCCAGCAGTTTATCAACGCCAGCCCCAGGAGGTGAAAAACTGTTTTTT
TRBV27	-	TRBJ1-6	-	CASSLRWQGGSPLHF	TGTGCCAGCAGTTTGAGGTGGCAGGGAGGTTCACCCCTCCACTTT
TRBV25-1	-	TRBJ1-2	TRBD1	CASSRSRRDRGHGYTF	TGTGCCAGCAGTCGCTCCCGCCGGGACAGGGGACATGGCTACACCTTC
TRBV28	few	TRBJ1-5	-	CASSLPGQPQHF	TGTGCCAGCAGTTTACCGGGGCAGCCCCAGCATTTT
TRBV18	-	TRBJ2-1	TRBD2	CASSPWILLAGGNEQFF	TGTGCCAGCTCACCATGGATTTTGCTAGCGGGAGGTAATGAGCAGTTCTTC
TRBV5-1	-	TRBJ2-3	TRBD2	CASSLGAGRLTDTQYF	TGCGCCAGCAGCTTGGGGGCCGGGAGGCTCACAGATACGCAGTATTTT
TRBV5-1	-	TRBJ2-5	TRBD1	CASSLEGQGVGETQYF	TGCGCCAGCAGCTTGGAGGGACAGGGAGTAGGGGAGACCCAGTACTTC
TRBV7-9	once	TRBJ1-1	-	CASSAPGHLNTEAFF	TGTGCCAGCAGCGCACCGGGACACCTGAACACTGAAGCTTTCTTT
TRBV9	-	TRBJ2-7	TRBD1	CASSVETRDRGYEQYF	TGTGCCAGCAGCGTAGAAACCCGGGACAGGGGGTACGAGCAGTACTTC
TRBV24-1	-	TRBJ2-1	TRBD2	CATSDFASGRADEQFF	TGTGCCACCAGTGATTTCGCTAGCGGGAGGGCGGATGAGCAGTTCTTC
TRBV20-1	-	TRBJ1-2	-	CRGPVLSGYTF	TGCAGGGGCCCCGTACTGAGCGGCTACACCTTC
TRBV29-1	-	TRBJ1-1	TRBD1	CSVGHRGAEAFF	TGCAGCGTTGGGCACAGGGGCGCTGAAGCTTTCTTT
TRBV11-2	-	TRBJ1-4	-	CASRDTRRPNEKLFF	TGTGCCAGCAGGGACACCCGGCGGCCTAATGAAAAACTGTTTTTT
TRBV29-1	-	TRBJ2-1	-	CSGERDFDNEQFF	TGCAGCGGCGAGAGGGACTTTGACAATGAGCAGTTCTTC
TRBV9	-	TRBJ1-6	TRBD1	CASSPRDREDSPLHF	TGTGCCAGCAGCCCCCGGGACAGGGAAGATTCACCCCTCCACTTT
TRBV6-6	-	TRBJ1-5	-	CASSYLGQGSNQPQHF	TGTGCCAGCAGTTACCTCGGGCAGGGGAGCAATCAGCCCCAGCATTTT
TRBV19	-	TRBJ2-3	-	CASAAGGDTQYF	TGTGCCAGTGCCGCGGGCGGAGATACGCAGTATTTT
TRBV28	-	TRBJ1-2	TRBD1	CASSPPGQGSNYGYTF	TGTGCCAGCAGCCCGCCGGGACAGGGAAGTAACTATGGCTACACCTTC
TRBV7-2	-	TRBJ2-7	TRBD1	CASSLAGQGDYEQYF	TGTGCCAGCAGCTTAGCGGGACAGGGTGACTACGAGCAGTACTTC
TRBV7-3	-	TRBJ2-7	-	CASSLGQGGGYEQYF	TGTGCCAGCAGCTTAGGACAGGGAGGGGGTTACGAGCAGTACTTC
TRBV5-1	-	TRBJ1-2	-	CASSPGKSLGGYGYTF	TGCGCCAGCAGCCCGGGAAAGAGTCTTGGTGGCTATGGCTACACCTTC
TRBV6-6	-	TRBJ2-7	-	CASSYSIGTELYEQYF	TGTGCCAGCAGTTACTCGATTGGGACTGAACTTTACGAGCAGTACTTC
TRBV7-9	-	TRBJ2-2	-	CASSPRGVAGELFF	TGTGCCAGCAGCCCCAGGGGGGTAGCCGGGGAGCTGTTTTTT
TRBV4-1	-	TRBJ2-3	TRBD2	CASSPGLVGTDTQYF	TGCGCCAGCAGCCCCGGACTAGTGGGTACAGATACGCAGTATTTT
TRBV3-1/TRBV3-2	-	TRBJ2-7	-	CASSQDRTYEQYF	TGTGCCAGCAGCCAAGACAGAACCTACGAGCAGTACTTC
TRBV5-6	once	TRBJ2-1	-	CASSLYSSYNEQFF	TGTGCCAGCAGCTTATACAGCTCCTACAATGAGCAGTTCTTC
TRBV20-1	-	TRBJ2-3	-	CSASRSGVTDTQYF	TGCAGTGCTAGTAGATCGGGAGTTACAGATACGCAGTATTTT
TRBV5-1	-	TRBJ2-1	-	CASSPVFNEQFF	TGCGCCAGCAGCCCTGTCTTTAATGAGCAGTTCTTC
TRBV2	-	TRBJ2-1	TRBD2	CASRLHSGRDNEQFF	TGTGCCAGCAGGTTACATAGCGGGAGGGACAATGAGCAGTTCTTC
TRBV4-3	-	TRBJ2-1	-	CASSQDYTSYNEQFF	TGCGCCAGCAGCCAAGACTATACTTCCTACAATGAGCAGTTCTTC
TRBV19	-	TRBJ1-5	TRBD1	CASSILFPYRGLNQPQHF	TGTGCCAGTAGTATCTTATTTCCTTACAGGGGTCTTAATCAGCCCCAGCATTTT